The rows below give T cell receptor beta chains drawn from one sample of a study of T-cell reconstitution after alpha-beta-depleted transplantation in children. In TCRdb, the PCR reads were re-called with MiXCR into one record per CDR3 protein. Of about 980,000 distinct CDR3 sequences listed, roughly 31% are singletons. The sample was PBMCs, mostly from graft donor cells, taken 360 days after TCRalphabeta/CD19-depleted stem cell transplant. All receptors derive from a boy under two years old who had a stem cell transplant for SCID, so the T cells may come from the graft donor. CDR3s include the opening cysteine and the closing phenylalanine or tryptophan. The D gene is left open where the match is weak. Not all rows give a size; the values are once, few, many and, for expanded clones, a class.

clone_size	d_call	j_call	cdr3_length	v_call	cdr3_aa	cdr3_nt
NA	NA	TRBJ2-7	15	TRBV2	CASSEETGNYYEQYF	TGTGCCAGCAGTGAAGAAACAGGGAACTACTACGAGCAGTACTTC
few	NA	TRBJ2-1	14	TRBV5-6	CASSFGQFYNEQFF	TGTGCCAGCAGCTTTGGACAGTTCTACAATGAGCAGTTCTTC
NA	NA	TRBJ2-7	13	TRBV20-1	CSASGTYSYEQYF	TGCAGTGCTAGCGGGACGTACTCCTACGAGCAGTACTTC
NA	NA	TRBJ2-3	16	TRBV5-5	CASSRGGERRADTQYF	TGTGCCAGCAGCCGGGGCGGGGAGAGACGAGCAGATACGCAGTATTTT
NA	NA	TRBJ1-2	11	TRBV5-1	CASSPGHGYTF	TGCGCCAGCAGCCCAGGACATGGCTACACCTTC
few	NA	TRBJ2-1	15	TRBV29-1	CSVVRGTASYNEQFF	TGCAGCGTTGTTAGAGGGACGGCATCCTACAATGAGCAGTTCTTC
few	TRBD2	TRBJ2-1	17	TRBV5-1	CASSYPTSGASYNEQFF	TGCGCCAGCAGCTACCCGACTAGCGGGGCCTCCTACAATGAGCAGTTCTTC
NA	NA	TRBJ2-4	12	TRBV29-1	CSVMGPKNIQYF	TGCAGCGTTATGGGACCCAAAAACATTCAGTACTTC
NA	NA	TRBJ1-1	15	TRBV6-4	CASTNLDPGPSQAFF	TGTGCCAGCACCAACCTCGATCCGGGCCCATCACAAGCTTTCTTT
NA	TRBD2	TRBJ2-1	15	TRBV11-2	CASSSIAGAYNEQFF	TGTGCCAGCAGCTCAATAGCGGGGGCCTACAATGAGCAGTTCTTC
NA	TRBD1	TRBJ2-3	15	TRBV19	CASKRQGTSTDTQYF	TGTGCCAGTAAGCGACAGGGGACCAGCACAGATACGCAGTATTTT
few	NA	TRBJ2-5	15	TRBV4-1	CASSQGHKGALDQYF	TGCGCCAGCAGCCAAGGTCATAAAGGGGCGCTGGACCAGTACTTC
NA	TRBD1	TRBJ1-1	16	TRBV7-8	CASSLVPRGLNTEAFF	TGTGCCAGCAGCTTAGTTCCCAGGGGGCTGAACACTGAAGCTTTCTTT
NA	NA	TRBJ2-3	13	TRBV27	CASSLNAPDTQYF	TGTGCCAGCAGTTTAAACGCTCCAGATACGCAGTATTTT
NA	NA	TRBJ2-3	14	TRBV10-3	CAISGSRKIDTQYF	TGTGCCATCAGTGGGAGTCGGAAAATTGATACGCAGTATTTT
NA	NA	TRBJ2-7	15	TRBV7-7	CASSLGVDRSYEQYF	TGTGCCAGCAGCTTAGGTGTCGACCGCTCCTACGAGCAGTACTTC
NA	TRBD1	TRBJ1-2	14	TRBV3-1	CASSQSAGQADYTF	TGTGCCAGCAGCCAATCAGCCGGACAGGCCGACTACACCTTC
NA	NA	TRBJ2-3	15	TRBV7-2	CASSSQGGRTDTQYF	TGTGCCAGCAGCTCACAGGGCGGCCGCACAGATACGCAGTATTTT
NA	NA	TRBJ1-1	14	TRBV12-3/TRBV12-4	CASSLGGRRTEAFF	TGTGCCAGCAGTTTAGGAGGGAGGAGGACTGAAGCTTTCTTT
once	NA	TRBJ1-2	14	TRBV28	CASSLSGPPYGYTF	TGTGCCAGCAGTTTATCGGGACCGCCCTACGGCTACACCTTC
NA	NA	TRBJ2-3	16	TRBV5-1	CASSFYQEPSTDTQYF	TGCGCCAGCAGCTTCTACCAGGAGCCTAGCACAGATACGCAGTATTTT
NA	NA	TRBJ1-1	15	TRBV4-1	CASSQDGRLNTEAFF	TGCGCCAGCAGCCAAGACGGCAGATTGAACACTGAAGCTTTCTTT
NA	NA	TRBJ1-5	16	TRBV7-2	CASSSQGTYSNQPQHF	TGTGCCAGCAGCTCTCAGGGGACATATAGCAATCAGCCCCAGCATTTT
NA	TRBD1	TRBJ2-4	16	TRBV27	CASRPRTGGPLSPSYF	TGTGCCAGCAGACCGCGGACAGGGGGACCTCTCAGCCCCTCGTACTTC
once	NA	TRBJ2-2	14	TRBV20-1	CSVGRGAHTGELFF	TGCAGTGTTGGTCGGGGGGCGCATACCGGGGAGCTGTTTTTT
NA	NA	TRBJ1-4	14	TRBV20-1	CSASFRLGDEKLFF	TGCAGTGCTAGTTTCAGGTTGGGGGATGAAAAACTGTTTTTT
few	TRBD2	TRBJ2-1	17	TRBV20-1	CSARDRFGGSSYNEQFF	TGCAGTGCTAGAGATCGTTTCGGGGGGAGCTCCTACAATGAGCAGTTCTTC
few	NA	TRBJ2-1	16	TRBV4-2	CASSQTPGAPNNEQFF	TGTGCCAGCAGCCAAACCCCTGGGGCCCCTAACAATGAGCAGTTCTTC